This TCR beta chain was sequenced for a study of human T cells and chemical hapten exposure. At the level of the study: Patch tests delivered 0.01% DPC to the upper back and were evaluated at 6 days.

One entry per CDR3 protein results from TCRdb running MiXCR on the RACE reads. The repertoire holds about 190,000 distinct CDR3 sequences, with approximately 24% as singletons. From germline, CDR1 is SGHDT and CDR2 YYEEEE. This CDR3 region has 14 residues. After removal of 3 bases from V and 5 bases from J, the junction contained 7 bases not matched to a gene. As for this clonotype: Antigen unknown.

Study findings and constraints: Large CDR3 similarity clusters arose significantly more often from expanded TCRs than from controls. TCRs above 1 in 1000 frequency did not change with DPC sensitization.

Time point indicated: patch test 3, about 24 weeks after DPC sensitization. Sample treatment: therapeutic diphenylcyclopropenone sensitization with weekly scalp DPC. It was unfractionated whole blood from which total RNA was extracted. The chain has TRBV5-6 and TRBJ2-5; 7 bases are shared with TRBD1. This sample comprised whole blood, obtained in connection with sensitization to the hapten diphenylcyclopropenone (DPC). This clonotype was sampled from a middle-aged woman with alopecia areata. Some clones in this sample may be carry-over from other donors' samples. The CDR3 region has the DNA TGTGCCAGCAGCTCAAAGACAGGGATGGAGACCCAGTACTTC. This sequence encodes CASSSKTGMETQYF.